The 27 T cell receptor beta chains below come from one sample, sequenced in a study of T cell responses to AZD1222 COVID-19 vaccine. Generated by immunoSEQ multiplex PCR, the TCRdb table keeps only in-frame clones and is missing some. The sample carries 90,000 to 150,000 clones, about 90% recorded once. The material was peripheral blood, obtained 28 days after the second AZD1222 dose. The origin of the receptors is an adult who received the AZD1222 COVID-19 vaccine.

The chain couples TRBV2 to TRBJ1-4, with 9 bases that match TRBD1. Losses at the gene ends were 4 bases for V and 9 bases for J; bases not matched to a gene: 3. The CDR3 is 13 residues long. CDR1 is SNHLY, CDR2 FYNNEI, per germline. CDR3 in DNA: TGTGCCAGCAGTGGGGACAGGGACAAAAAACTGTTTTTT. It codes for CASSGDRDKKLFF.

CDR3 coding DNA: TGTGCCAGCAGTTATGAGGGACAGGGGACCACTGAAGCTTTCTTT. It codes for CASSYEGQGTTEAFF. The V call is TRBV6-2 or TRBV6-3, the J call TRBJ1-1, with 10 bases that match TRBD1. Germline CDR1 is MNHEY and CDR2 is SVGEGT. The CDR3 extends over 15 amino acids. J was trimmed by 4 bases and V by 3 bases; bases with no gene match: 5.

V gene TRBV18 combines with J gene TRBJ2-5; TRBD2 aligns across 7 bases. CDR1 and CDR2 (germline): KGHSH, LQKENI. This CDR3 has 13 amino acids. J gave up 2 bases and V 3 bases, and 0 bases lay outside the gene matches. CDR3 residues: CASSPGLQETQYF. In DNA, the CDR3 is TGTGCCAGCTCACCGGGACTACAAGAGACCCAGTACTTC.

The genes are TRBV5-5 and TRBJ1-2; D gene uncertain. From germline, CDR1 is SGHKS and CDR2 YYEKEE (reference sequence). The ends were cut back, 3 bases at V and 5 bases at J, with 11 bases in the middle. The CDR3 sequence is 13 residues long. The CDR3 nucleotides are TGTGCCAGCAGCTCACCGCACCTATATGGCTACACCTTC. Translating gives CASSSPHLYGYTF. The complete variable domain, with remaining parts taken from reference TRBV5-5 and TRBJ1-2, reads DAGVTQSPTHLIKTRGQQVTLRCSPISGHKSVSWYQQVLGQGPQFIFQYYEKEERGRGNFPDRFSARQFPNYSSELNVNALLLGDSALYLCASSSPHLYGYTFGSGTRLTVV.

CDR3 nucleotide sequence: TGTGCCAGCATCTGGGCAGGGGGCACCGGGGAGCTGTTTTTT. Protein: CASIWAGGTGELFF. This chain links TRBV2 with TRBJ2-2; 7 bases agree with TRBD1. Per germline, CDR1 SNHLY and CDR2 FYNNEI. Germline trimming cut 7 bases from V and 4 bases from J; bases unmatched to any gene: 6. There are 14 residues in the CDR3.

The genes are TRBV7-9 and TRBJ2-2, with D possibly TRBD1 on 5 matching bases. Germline CDR1 and CDR2: SEHNR and FQNEAQ (reference sequence). The CDR3 is made up of 13 amino acids. The ends were cut back, 5 bases at V and 5 bases at J, with 9 bases in the middle. DNA for the CDR3: TGTGCCAGCAGCATGGCAGGGACCGGGGAGCTGTTTTTT. Translated, it gives CASSMAGTGELFF.

This chain joins TRBV7-2 and TRBJ1-2, with D tentatively TRBD1 (6 bases). Germline loops: CDR1 SGHTA, CDR2 FQGNSA. The V end was cut by 5 bases, the J end by 1 base, with 11 bases between. This CDR3 contains 14 residues. The CDR3 bases are TGTGCCAGCAGCCCGGGACAAATTAACTATGGCTACACCTTC. Its protein is CASSPGQINYGYTF.

The DNA for the CDR3 is TGTGCCAGCAGCTTATCTTCTATCCGCGCAGATACGCAGTATTTT. It codes for CASSLSSIRADTQYF. This sequence joins TRBV7-3 and TRBJ2-3, with D uncertain. The V end lost 2 bases, the J end lost 4 bases, and 13 bases lay between the germline ends. Germline assignment: CDR1 SGHTA and CDR2 FQGTGA. This CDR3 is built from 15 residues.

The V call is TRBV6-5, the J call TRBJ2-7; possibly TRBD1 or TRBD2 for D (5 bases each). V shed 8 bases and J shed 3 bases, with 14 bases lying between them. This CDR3 has 13 residues. Germline-derived CDR1 and CDR2 are MNHEY and SVGAGI. The CDR3 DNA reads TGTGCCAGCCGTTTGGGACCTCGCTACGAGCAGTACTTC. Its translation is CASRLGPRYEQYF.

This sequence joins TRBV18 and TRBJ1-4; 11 nucleotides match TRBD1. With V trimmed by 3 bases and J by 7 bases, 4 bases remained unmatched. Germline CDR1 KGHSH, CDR2 LQKENI. The CDR3 length is 15 residues. The CDR3, as DNA: TGTGCCAGCTCACCCGGGACAGGGGGAGGTGAAAAACTGTTTTTT. Its translation: CASSPGTGGGEKLFF.

CDR3 sequence (DNA): TGTGCCAGCAGCCCGAATCATGGAAACACCATATATTTT. It specifies CASSPNHGNTIYF. The gene calls are TRBV11-2 and TRBJ1-3; D uncertain. This CDR3 has 13 amino acids. Germline CDR1 and CDR2: SGHAT and FQNNGV. V lost 5 bases, J lost 3 bases, and 8 bases lay in between.

The J gene is TRBJ2-2, the V gene TRBV7-6; the D gene is possibly TRBD1 (6 bases). CDR3 size: 15 residues. The germline V gene encodes CDR1 SGHVS and CDR2 FNYEAQ. The V gene lost 4 bases and the J gene lost 5 bases, with 14 bases spanning the gap. CDR3 DNA sequence: TGTGCCAGCAGCTCCTGGTCGCAGGGGACCGGGGAGCTGTTTTTT. This codes for CASSSWSQGTGELFF.

This chain connects TRBV5-5 to TRBJ2-1; no reliable D call. This CDR3 is 17 amino acids long. Germline-derived CDR1 and CDR2 are SGHKS and YYEKEE (reference sequence). V was clipped by 4 bases and J by 6 bases, with 23 bases between them. CDR3 nucleotides: TGTGCCAGCAGCCCTATTACCATGACTGGGATGGTCAATGAGCAGTTCTTC. Encoded protein: CASSPITMTGMVNEQFF.

V and J are TRBV19 and TRBJ2-7, with D tentatively TRBD2 (6 bases). Deletions cut 1 base from V and 3 bases from J, with 10 bases between. Germline-derived CDR1 and CDR2 are LNHDA and SQIVND (reference sequence). This CDR3 spans 14 amino acids. The CDR3 reads CASSIAGDLYEQYF. CDR3 DNA sequence: TGTGCCAGTAGTATAGCGGGGGATCTCTACGAGCAGTACTTC.

The gene calls are TRBV27 and TRBJ2-7, with 12 bases identical to TRBD1. The CDR3 totals 16 residues. Germline V gives CDR1 MNHEY, CDR2 SMNVEV (reference sequence). The junction had 8 bases not matched to a gene; V was cut back by 4 bases and J by 4 bases. For the CDR3, the DNA is TGTGCCAGCAGTTCCCTCGGGACAGGGGGCGTTTACGAGCAGTACTTC. It specifies CASSSLGTGGVYEQYF.

This chain uses TRBV6-2 or TRBV6-3 with TRBJ2-3, with 11 bases lining up with TRBD2. The CDR3 length is 15 residues. In germline, CDR1 is MNHEY, CDR2 SVGEGT. V was pared by 4 bases and J by 8 bases, with 8 bases of the junction left unmatched. CDR3: CASSFKLAGEGTQYF. The CDR3 nucleotides read TGTGCCAGCAGTTTCAAACTAGCGGGGGAAGGTACGCAGTATTTT.

The chain couples TRBV3-1 (or the pseudogene TRBV3-2) to TRBJ2-6; D possibly matches TRBD1 or TRBD2 (5 bases each). Trimming shortened V by 0 bases and J by 0 bases, and 9 bases separated the two germline ends. Germline V gene sequence: CDR1 LGHDT, CDR2 YNNKEL (reference sequence). This CDR3 contains 17 residues. This CDR3 is CASSQDWGSSGANVLTF. For the CDR3, the DNA is TGTGCCAGCAGCCAAGATTGGGGGAGCTCTGGGGCCAACGTCCTGACTTTC.

This chain uses TRBV6-5 with TRBJ1-5; 8 bases map to TRBD1. The CDR3 spans 16 residues. Germline CDR1 MNHEY, CDR2 SVGAGI. The V and J ends lost 4 bases and 2 bases, in that order; junction bases with no gene match: 7. CDR3 nucleotide sequence: TGTGCCAGCAGTTCGGATCAGGGGGCTGGCAATCAGCCCCAGCATTTT. Translating gives CASSSDQGAGNQPQHF.

With regard to this clone: The sample carries other DNA sequences with the same CDR3. The J gene is TRBJ1-5, the V gene TRBV11-2; D remains ambiguous. Germline CDR1 is SGHAT and CDR2 is FQNNGV. V was cut by 0 bases and J by 5 bases, with 5 bases left in between. The CDR3 totals 13 residues. In DNA, the CDR3 is TGTGCCAGCAGCTTAGACCGGGATCAGCCCCAGCATTTT. This encodes CASSLDRDQPQHF. Full variable domain (missing parts from reference TRBV11-2 and TRBJ1-5): EAGVAQSPRYKIIEKRQSVAFWCNPISGHATLYWYQQILGQGPKLLIQFQNNGVVDDSQLPKDRFSAERLKGVDSTLKIQPAKLEDSAVYLCASSLDRDQPQHFGDGTRLSIL.

This chain uses TRBV7-2 with TRBJ1-3; 9 bases match TRBD1. The ends lost 4 bases at V and 7 bases at J; junction bases unmatched: 8. Germline loops: CDR1 SGHTA, CDR2 FQGNSA. The CDR3 runs to 15 residues. The CDR3 loop is CASSSSVGTGNTIYF. DNA of the CDR3: TGTGCCAGCAGCTCCTCCGTCGGGACAGGGAACACCATATATTTT.

In regard to this clone: Other nucleotide sequences in the sample specify the same CDR3. This rearrangement joins TRBV6-5 to TRBJ1-6, with 8 positions matching TRBD1. V shed 0 bases and J 8 bases; nucleotides not matched to a gene: 3. CDR3 length: 15 residues. Germline V lookup: CDR1 MNHEY, CDR2 SVGAGI. CDR3 nucleotides: TGTGCCAGCAGTTACTCGAACAGGGGGGATTCACCCCTCCACTTT. It is translated as CASSYSNRGDSPLHF.

This chain links TRBV18 with TRBJ1-1; 8 nucleotides line up with TRBD1. J lost 6 bases, V lost 4 bases, and 4 bases had no gene match. This CDR3 is built from 13 residues. Germline lookup yields CDR1 KGHSH and CDR2 LQKENI. CDR3 in DNA: TGTGCCAGCTCACAACCGGGACAGGCTGAAGCTTTCTTT. It specifies CASSQPGQAEAFF. The full variable domain, its missing parts supplied by reference TRBV18 and TRBJ1-1, is NAGVMQNPRHLVRRRGQEARLRCSPMKGHSHVYWYRQLPEEGLKFMVYLQKENIIDESGMPKERFSAEFPKEGPSILRIQQVVRGDSAAYFCASSQPGQAEAFFGQGTRLTVV.

This chain's CDR3 is CASSPPRLAGGLSYNEQFF. The CDR3 region has the DNA TGTGCCAGCTCACCACCGAGGCTAGCGGGGGGGCTTTCCTACAATGAGCAGTTCTTC. The chain has TRBV18 and TRBJ2-1; 12 bases line up with TRBD2. CDR3 length: 19 amino acids. The V gene end was trimmed by 0 bases and the J gene end by 1 base; junction bases not matched to a gene: 7. Germline-derived CDR1 and CDR2 are KGHSH and LQKENI.

This clone was recorded once. The chain combines TRBV6-2 or TRBV6-3 with TRBJ1-3, with 9 bases lining up with TRBD1. The CDR3 spans 17 residues. V dropped 1 base and J dropped 0; count of bases not matched to a gene: 4. Germline loops: CDR1 MNHEY, CDR2 SVGEGT. CDR3: CASSYLGQGASGNTIYF. DNA for the CDR3: TGTGCCAGCAGTTACTTGGGACAGGGCGCCTCTGGAAACACCATATATTTT.

J is TRBJ1-6 and V is TRBV25-1; 8 bases line up with TRBD1. The germline V gene encodes CDR1 MGHDK and CDR2 SYGVNS. With 4 bases clipped from V and 3 bases from J, the junction kept 2 bases outside the gene matches. There are 15 residues in the CDR3. CDR3 region: CASSVGQGYNSPLHF. The CDR3 DNA follows: TGTGCCAGCAGTGTTGGACAGGGCTATAATTCACCCCTCCACTTT.

The chain recombines TRBV4-3 with TRBJ1-2; a possible D gene is TRBD1 (5 bases). Germline V gives CDR1 LGHNA, CDR2 YSLEER. The CDR3 totals 16 residues. Trimming took off 0 bases at V and 5 bases at J, with 16 bases between the two ends. The CDR3 sequence: CASSQDLVGGSYGYTF. The CDR3 nucleotides read TGCGCCAGCAGCCAAGATCTCGTGGGGGGAAGTTATGGCTACACCTTC.

This chain uses TRBV9 with TRBJ1-2; no clear D. Germline CDR1 and CDR2: SGDLS and YYNGEE. Between the trimmed V and J ends, which lost 0 bases and 0 bases, there was a span of 12 bases. The CDR3 extends over 16 amino acids. CDR3 loop: CASSVATGVTNYGYTF. Here the CDR3 DNA reads TGTGCCAGCAGCGTAGCTACTGGAGTTACTAACTATGGCTACACCTTC.